The present T cell receptor beta chain was sequenced within a study of T cells in tuberculosis. Study-wide results and limits: Cases with active tuberculosis were adults, while controls were adolescents. Shorter CDR3-alpha in active tuberculosis partly drove smaller distances. A GMM-specific repertoire classifier reached about 90% accuracy, AUROC 0.7 to 0.9. Active tuberculosis alpha repertoires lay closer to GMM-specific TCRs than controls'.

This CDR3 spans 13 amino acids. The V and J ends lost 3 bases and 0 bases respectively, with 8 bases between them. Per germline, CDR1 GTSNPN and CDR2 SVGIG (reference sequence). The protocol was immunoSEQ multiplex PCR, while the TCRdb copy is restricted to in-frame clones and leaves out a portion. The data hold about 35,000 clones, with less than 95% observed a single time. As to this clone: The antigen is unknown.

The sequencing input was PBMCs. This chain links TRBV30 with TRBJ1-1; D might be TRBD1 (6 bases). The clonotype was recovered from a donor aged 10-35 years with latent tuberculosis or without tuberculosis infection. Some clones in this sample may be carry-over from other donors' samples. DNA for the CDR3: TGTGCCTGGAGGTCAGGGGTGAACACTGAAGCTTTCTTT. It specifies CAWRSGVNTEAFF.